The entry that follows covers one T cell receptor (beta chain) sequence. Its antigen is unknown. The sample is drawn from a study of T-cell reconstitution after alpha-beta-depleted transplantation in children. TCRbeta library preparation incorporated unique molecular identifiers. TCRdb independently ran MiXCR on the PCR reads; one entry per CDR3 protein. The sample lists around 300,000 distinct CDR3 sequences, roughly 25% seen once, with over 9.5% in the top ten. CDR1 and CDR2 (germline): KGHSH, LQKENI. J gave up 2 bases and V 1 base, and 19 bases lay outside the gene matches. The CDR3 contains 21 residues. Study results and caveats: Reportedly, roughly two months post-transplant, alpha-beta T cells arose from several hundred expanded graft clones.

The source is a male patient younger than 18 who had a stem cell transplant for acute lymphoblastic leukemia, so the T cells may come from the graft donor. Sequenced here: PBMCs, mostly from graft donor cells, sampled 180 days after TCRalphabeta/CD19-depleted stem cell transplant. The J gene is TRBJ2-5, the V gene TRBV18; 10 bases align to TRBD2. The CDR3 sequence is CASSPLFLTSGPPRGQETQYF. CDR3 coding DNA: TGTGCCAGCTCACCACTGTTTTTGACTAGCGGGCCCCCCCGGGGGCAAGAGACCCAGTACTTC.